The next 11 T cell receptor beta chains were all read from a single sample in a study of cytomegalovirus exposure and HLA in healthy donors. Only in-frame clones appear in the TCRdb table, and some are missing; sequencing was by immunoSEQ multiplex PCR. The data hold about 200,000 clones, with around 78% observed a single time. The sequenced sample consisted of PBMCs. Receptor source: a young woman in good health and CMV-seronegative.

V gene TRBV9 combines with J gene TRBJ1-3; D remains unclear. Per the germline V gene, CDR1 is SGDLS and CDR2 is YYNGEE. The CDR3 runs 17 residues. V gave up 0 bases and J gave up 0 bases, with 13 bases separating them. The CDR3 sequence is CASSVDRAGSSGNTIYF. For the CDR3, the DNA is TGTGCCAGCAGCGTAGACCGTGCGGGAAGCTCTGGAAACACCATATATTTT.

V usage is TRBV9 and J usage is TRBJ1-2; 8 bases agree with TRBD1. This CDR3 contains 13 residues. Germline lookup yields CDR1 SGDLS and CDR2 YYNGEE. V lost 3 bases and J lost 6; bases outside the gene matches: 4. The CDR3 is CASSAPGGDGYTF. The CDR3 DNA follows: TGTGCCAGCAGCGCCCCAGGGGGCGATGGCTACACCTTC.

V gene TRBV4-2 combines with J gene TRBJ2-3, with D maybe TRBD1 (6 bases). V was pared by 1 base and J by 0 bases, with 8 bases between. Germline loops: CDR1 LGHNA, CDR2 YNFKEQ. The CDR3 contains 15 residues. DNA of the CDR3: TGTGCCAGCAGCCAAGGGACAGCTAGCACAGATACGCAGTATTTT. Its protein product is CASSQGTASTDTQYF.

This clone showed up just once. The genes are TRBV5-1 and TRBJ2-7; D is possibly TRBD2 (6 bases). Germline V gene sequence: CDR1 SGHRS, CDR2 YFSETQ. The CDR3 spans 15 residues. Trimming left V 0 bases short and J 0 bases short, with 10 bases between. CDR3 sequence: CASSLAAGTSYEQYF. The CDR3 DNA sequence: TGCGCCAGCAGCTTGGCGGCGGGGACCTCCTACGAGCAGTACTTC.

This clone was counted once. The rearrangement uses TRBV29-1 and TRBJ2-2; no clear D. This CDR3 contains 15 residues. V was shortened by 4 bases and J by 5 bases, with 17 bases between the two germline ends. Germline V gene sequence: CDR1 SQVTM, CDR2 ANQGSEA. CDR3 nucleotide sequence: TGCAGCGTTGCGTGGCGGCCCCTGGGGACCGGGGAGCTGTTTTTT. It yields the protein CSVAWRPLGTGELFF.

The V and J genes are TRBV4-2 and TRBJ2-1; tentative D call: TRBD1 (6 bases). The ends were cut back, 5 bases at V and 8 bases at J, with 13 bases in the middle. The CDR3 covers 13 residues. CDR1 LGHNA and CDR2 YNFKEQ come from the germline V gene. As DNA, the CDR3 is TGTGCCAGCAGCTTCAATGAGGGGGATGAGCAGTTCTTC. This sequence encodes CASSFNEGDEQFF.

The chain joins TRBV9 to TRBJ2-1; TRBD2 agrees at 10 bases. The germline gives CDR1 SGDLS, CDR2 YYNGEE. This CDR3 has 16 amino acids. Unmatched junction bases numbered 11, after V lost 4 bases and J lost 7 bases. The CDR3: CASSPPASGGTNEQFF. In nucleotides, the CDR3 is TGTGCCAGCAGCCCACCAGCTAGCGGGGGAACTAATGAGCAGTTCTTC.

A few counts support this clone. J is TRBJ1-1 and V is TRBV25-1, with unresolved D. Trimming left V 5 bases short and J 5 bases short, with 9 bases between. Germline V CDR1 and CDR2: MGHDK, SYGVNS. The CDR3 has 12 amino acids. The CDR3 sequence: CASSSGRTEAFF. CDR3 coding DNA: TGTGCCAGCAGTTCTGGGAGAACTGAAGCTTTCTTT.

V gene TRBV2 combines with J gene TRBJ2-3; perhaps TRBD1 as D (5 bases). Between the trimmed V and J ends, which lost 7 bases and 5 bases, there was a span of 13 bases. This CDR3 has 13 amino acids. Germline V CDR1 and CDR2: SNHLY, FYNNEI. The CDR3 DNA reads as TGTGCCAGCACGCGGCAGGGCAAAGATACGCAGTATTTT. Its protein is CASTRQGKDTQYF.

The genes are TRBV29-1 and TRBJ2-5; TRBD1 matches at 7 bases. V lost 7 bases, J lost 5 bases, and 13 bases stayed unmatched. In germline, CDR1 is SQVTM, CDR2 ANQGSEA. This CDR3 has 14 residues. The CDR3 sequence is CSARNRQGTETQYF. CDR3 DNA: TGCAGCGCTCGGAACCGACAGGGAACGGAGACCCAGTACTTC.

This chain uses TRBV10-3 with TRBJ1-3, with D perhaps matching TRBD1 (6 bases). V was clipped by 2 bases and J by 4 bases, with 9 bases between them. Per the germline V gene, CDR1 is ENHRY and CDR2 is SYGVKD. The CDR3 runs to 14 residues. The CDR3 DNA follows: TGTGCCATCAGTGAGCCCCAGGGGGGAAACACCATATATTTT. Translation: CAISEPQGGNTIYF.